The following is a T cell receptor (beta chain) sequence with its context. The assay was immunoSEQ multiplex PCR, and TCRdb's table has in-frame clones only and misses some. The table has 30,000 to 40,000 clones, roughly 87% seen once. The data were obtained in a study of OX40 agonist ivuxolimab in advanced cancers. This CDR3 spans 16 amino acids. Germline trimming cut 2 bases from V and 1 base from J; bases unmatched to any gene: 3. Germline V gene lookup returns CDR1 WSHSY and CDR2 SAAADI. This clonotype was sampled from an adult with an advanced solid tumor such as melanoma, head and neck, liver or kidney cancer. This chain connects TRBV10-2 to TRBJ2-1; 9 bases line up with TRBD1. Specimen: CD4+ or CD8+ T cells sorted from blood, collected in a trial of the OX40 agonist ivuxolimab. CDR3 DNA: TGCGCCAGCAGTGAGCTGACAGGGGGTTCCTACAATGAGCAGTTCTTC. As protein: CASSELTGGSYNEQFF.